Shown below are 27 T cell receptor beta chains from a single sample sequenced in a study of control samples from healthy donors and cancer patients. Libraries were prepared by immunoSEQ multiplex PCR; TCRdb keeps only in-frame clonotypes and omits some of them. The listing contains about 190,000 clones. Sequencing used blood. These receptors all stem from a woman aged 25 to 45 in good health.

The genes are TRBV5-5 and TRBJ1-1; unclear D gene. Germline lookup yields CDR1 SGHKS and CDR2 YYEKEE (reference sequence). CDR3 size: 15 residues. With 0 bases removed from V and 1 base from J, the gap between germline ends came to 10 bases. The CDR3 DNA follows: TGTGCCAGCAGCTTGGGTCAAACGGGGAACACTGAAGCTTTCTTT. Translation gives CASSLGQTGNTEAFF.

This chain joins TRBV6-5 and TRBJ2-7; a possible D gene is TRBD2 (6 bases). This CDR3 comprises 15 residues. In germline, CDR1 is MNHEY, CDR2 SVGAGI. The V end was cut by 4 bases, the J end by 1 base, with 14 bases between. CDR3 amino acids: CASSSERVRSYEQYF. The CDR3 coding sequence is TGTGCCAGCAGTTCTGAGCGGGTGAGGTCCTACGAGCAGTACTTC.

The chain is built from TRBV7-2 and TRBJ2-7, with TRBD1 matching over 7 bases. The trim removed 3 bases at V and 6 bases at J, leaving 2 bases unmatched. Germline CDR1 is SGHTA and CDR2 is FQGNSA. The CDR3 totals 12 residues. CDR3 DNA: TGTGCCAGCAGCTTTTACAGGGGCGAGCAGTACTTC. Amino acid sequence: CASSFYRGEQYF.

The rearrangement joins TRBV2 to TRBJ2-2; possible D gene TRBD1, 6 bases. Germline CDR1 is SNHLY and CDR2 is FYNNEI. The CDR3 runs to 18 residues. V lost 5 bases to trimming and J lost 0 bases, with 19 bases between them. CDR3 loop: CASSIRGTLNTNTGELFF. CDR3 in DNA: TGTGCCAGCAGTATAAGGGGGACCCTAAACACGAACACCGGGGAGCTGTTTTTT.

The rearrangement links TRBV4-1 to TRBJ2-3, with TRBD1 matching 9 bases. The V gene's germline CDR1 is MGHRA and CDR2 YSYEKL. The CDR3 sequence is 16 residues long. With 3 bases clipped from V and 1 base from J, the junction kept 5 bases outside the gene matches. The DNA of the CDR3 is TGCGCCAGCAGCCAGGGACAGGGCTGGGGCACAGATACGCAGTATTTT. This gives the protein CASSQGQGWGTDTQYF.

The chain links TRBV29-1 to TRBJ1-1, with D perhaps TRBD1 (5 bases). The CDR3 is 13 residues long. The germline V gene has CDR1 SQVTM and CDR2 ANQGSEA. V lost 4 bases, J lost 2 bases, and 11 bases lay in between. The CDR3: CSVGQGLNTEAFF. The CDR3 coding sequence is TGCAGCGTTGGGCAGGGACTTAACACTGAAGCTTTCTTT.

The V call is TRBV19, the J call TRBJ2-3; tentative D call: TRBD2 (6 bases). The CDR3 sequence is 14 residues long. Germline CDR1 is LNHDA and CDR2 is SQIVND (reference sequence). V shed 5 bases and J shed 0 bases, with 9 bases lying between them. The CDR3 here is CASSPGLSTDTQYF. In DNA, the CDR3 is TGTGCCAGTAGTCCGGGACTGAGCACAGATACGCAGTATTTT.

The chain couples TRBV28 to TRBJ2-7; 8 positions match TRBD1. Germline assignment: CDR1 MDHEN and CDR2 SYDVKM. The CDR3 totals 13 residues. J lost 3 bases, V lost 7 bases, and 5 bases had no gene match. DNA of the CDR3: TGTGCCAGCAACGGACAGGGAGGCTACGAGCAGTACTTC. Amino acid sequence: CASNGQGGYEQYF.

The CDR3 nucleotides are TGTGCCAGCAGAGCCGACAATAACTATGGCTACACCTTC. Encoded protein: CASRADNNYGYTF. This chain joins TRBV2 and TRBJ1-2; D gene unclear. This CDR3 contains 13 residues. V was clipped by 6 bases and J by 1 base, with 9 bases between them. Germline CDR1 is SNHLY and CDR2 is FYNNEI.

This rearrangement joins TRBV19 to TRBJ1-1; no reliable D call. CDR1 is LNHDA, CDR2 SQIVND, per germline (reference sequence). This CDR3 contains 13 residues. V lost 3 bases, J lost 3 bases, and 8 bases lay in between. CDR3 in amino acids: CASSIWVDTEAFF. The CDR3 DNA follows: TGTGCCAGTAGTATTTGGGTTGACACTGAAGCTTTCTTT.

V is TRBV6-5 and J is TRBJ2-4; D is possibly TRBD1 (5 bases). Germline V lookup: CDR1 MNHEY, CDR2 SVGAGI. Trimming shortened V by 6 bases and J by 0 bases, and 12 bases separated the two germline ends. The CDR3 has 15 residues. The CDR3 DNA follows: TGTGCCAGCAGCCCCAGGGAACTAGCCAAAAACATTCAGTACTTC. Its protein product is CASSPRELAKNIQYF.

V usage is TRBV19 and J usage is TRBJ2-7, with D tentatively TRBD2 (6 bases). V lost 6 bases, J lost 5 bases, and 14 bases lay in between. There are 13 residues in the CDR3. CDR1 is LNHDA and CDR2 is SQIVND in the germline V gene (reference sequence). The CDR3 DNA sequence: TGTGCCAGTAGCTGGAGGGCGTTCGACGAGCAGTACTTC. Protein product: CASSWRAFDEQYF.

The chain has TRBV3-1 (or the pseudogene TRBV3-2) and TRBJ2-5, with 12 bases identical to TRBD2. Germline V gene lookup returns CDR1 LGHDT and CDR2 YNNKEL (reference sequence). The CDR3 sequence is 15 residues long. V trimming: 5 bases; J trimming: 2 bases; junction bases outside the gene matches: 3. The CDR3: CASSLTSGGQETQYF. The CDR3 DNA is TGTGCCAGCAGCTTGACTAGCGGGGGACAAGAGACCCAGTACTTC.

The V and J genes are TRBV20-1 and TRBJ1-1; D is unclear. The V gene lost 6 bases and the J gene lost 3 bases, with 8 bases spanning the gap. CDR3 length: 11 amino acids. Germline V gene lookup returns CDR1 DFQATT and CDR2 SNEGSKA (reference sequence). DNA of the CDR3: TGCAGTGCACGTTTGTACACTGAAGCTTTCTTT. This encodes CSARLYTEAFF.

The chain recombines TRBV18 with TRBJ2-7, with 10 bases identical to TRBD2. The CDR3 is made up of 15 amino acids. V gave up 3 bases and J gave up 7 bases; unmatched junction bases: 9. Germline assignment: CDR1 KGHSH and CDR2 LQKENI. CDR3 amino acids: CASSPSGGPMREQYF. In DNA, the CDR3 is TGTGCCAGCTCACCTAGCGGGGGGCCCATGAGGGAGCAGTACTTC.

The rearrangement links TRBV5-1 to TRBJ1-1; no clear D. The CDR3 spans 15 residues. The V and J ends lost 0 bases and 0 bases respectively, with 9 bases between them. CDR1 and CDR2 (germline): SGHRS, YFSETQ. This CDR3 reads CASSLGLQMNTEAFF. The CDR3 DNA sequence: TGCGCCAGCAGCTTGGGATTGCAAATGAACACTGAAGCTTTCTTT.

In terms of frequency, this clone is medium-sized. The chain has TRBV25-1 and TRBJ1-2; D is undetermined. Trimming cost V 5 bases and J 2 bases, with 9 bases left between them. The germline V gene encodes CDR1 MGHDK and CDR2 SYGVNS. There are 13 residues in the CDR3. The CDR3 DNA is TGTGCCAGCAGTATAGGAACCAACTATGGCTACACCTTC. Encoded protein: CASSIGTNYGYTF.

The chain joins TRBV28 to TRBJ2-2; D not resolved. This CDR3 spans 15 amino acids. The germline V and J ends were trimmed by 6 bases and 6 bases, with 17 bases remaining between them. CDR1 and CDR2 from the germline V gene are MDHEN and SYDVKM. DNA of the CDR3: TGTGCCAGCAGCCCAATGAGGTTCGGCCCCGGGGAGCTGTTTTTT. It yields the protein CASSPMRFGPGELFF.

V is TRBV3-1 (or the pseudogene TRBV3-2) and J is TRBJ2-5; D gene ambiguous. This CDR3 is built from 13 residues. V lost 0 bases to trimming and J lost 7 bases, with 9 bases between them. Looked up from germline, CDR1 is LGHDT and CDR2 is YNNKEL (reference sequence). The CDR3 sequence is CASSQDMSGTQYF. CDR3 in DNA: TGTGCCAGCAGCCAAGATATGTCAGGGACCCAGTACTTC.

This sequence joins TRBV5-1 and TRBJ1-2; D gene ambiguous. CDR3 length: 14 residues. V was trimmed by 4 bases and J by 8 bases, leaving 18 bases between them. The germline V gene encodes CDR1 SGHRS and CDR2 YFSETQ. CDR3 residues: CASSLEVEGAGYTF. For the CDR3, the DNA is TGCGCCAGCAGCCTGGAGGTTGAGGGCGCGGGCTACACCTTC.

The chain links TRBV10-3 to TRBJ1-1, with unresolved D. The germline V and J ends were trimmed by 6 bases and 0 bases, with 11 bases remaining between them. Germline V lookup: CDR1 ENHRY, CDR2 SYGVKD. The CDR3 length is 14 residues. In DNA, the CDR3 is TGTGCCATCAGCGACGGAGCTCTGAACACTGAAGCTTTCTTT. This sequence encodes CAISDGALNTEAFF.

The chain is built from TRBV29-1 and TRBJ2-7; 11 bases line up with TRBD1. J was trimmed by 5 bases and V by 6 bases; bases with no gene match: 9. This CDR3 has 14 amino acids. Germline CDR1 SQVTM, CDR2 ANQGSEA. CDR3 sequence reads: CSVSGTGGLHEQYF. CDR3 bases: TGCAGCGTGTCCGGGACAGGGGGACTCCACGAGCAGTACTTC.

The gene calls are TRBV12-3 or TRBV12-4 and TRBJ1-1; 7 nucleotides agree with TRBD1. With V trimmed by 6 bases and J by 4 bases, 5 bases remained unmatched. The CDR3 runs to 13 residues. CDR3 DNA: TGTGCCAGCAGGGAGGACAGGTCCACTGAAGCTTTCTTT. The encoded protein is CASREDRSTEAFF.

The chain uses TRBV6-2 or TRBV6-3 and TRBJ1-5; 9 bases map to TRBD1. Germline V gene sequence: CDR1 MNHEY, CDR2 SVGEGT. V lost 2 bases, J lost 5 bases, and 13 bases stayed unmatched. The CDR3 contains 18 residues. The CDR3 protein is CASSYPWDRAKKDQPQHF. The CDR3, as DNA: TGTGCCAGCAGTTACCCGTGGGACAGGGCTAAGAAAGATCAGCCCCAGCATTTT.

V is TRBV3-1 (or the pseudogene TRBV3-2) and J is TRBJ2-6, with TRBD1 identical over 8 bases. CDR3 length equals 18 residues. Trimming removed 3 bases from V and 0 bases from J; junction bases left unmatched: 7. In germline, CDR1 is LGHDT, CDR2 YNNKEL (reference sequence). CDR3 region: CASSQGQVLASGANVLTF. CDR3 in DNA: TGTGCCAGCAGCCAGGGACAGGTACTAGCCTCTGGGGCCAACGTCCTGACTTTC.

V usage is TRBV27 and J usage is TRBJ1-1, with TRBD1 matching over 8 bases. CDR1 is MNHEY and CDR2 is SMNVEV in the germline V gene (reference sequence). The CDR3 runs to 15 residues. Trimming removed 6 bases from V and 7 bases from J; junction bases left unmatched: 13. DNA for the CDR3: TGTGCCAGCAGCAGCCCTCCGGGACAGGATCGTGAAGCTTTCTTT. Translating gives CASSSPPGQDREAFF.

V and J are TRBV19 and TRBJ1-1, with D perhaps TRBD1 (5 bases). The CDR3 loop spans 16 amino acids. Germline V gene lookup returns CDR1 LNHDA and CDR2 SQIVND (reference sequence). Trimming stripped 4 bases from V and 0 bases from J, with 15 bases between. Here the CDR3 DNA reads TGTGCCAGTAGTAGGGGACTTCTGCAAATGAACACTGAAGCTTTCTTT. This translates into CASSRGLLQMNTEAFF. Full variable domain (rest looked up from reference TRBV19 and TRBJ1-1): DGGITQSPKYLFRKEGQNVTLSCEQNLNHDAMYWYRQDPGQGLRLIYYSQIVNDFQKGDIAEGYSVSREKKESFPLTVTSAQKNPTAFYLCASSRGLLQMNTEAFFGQGTRLTVV.